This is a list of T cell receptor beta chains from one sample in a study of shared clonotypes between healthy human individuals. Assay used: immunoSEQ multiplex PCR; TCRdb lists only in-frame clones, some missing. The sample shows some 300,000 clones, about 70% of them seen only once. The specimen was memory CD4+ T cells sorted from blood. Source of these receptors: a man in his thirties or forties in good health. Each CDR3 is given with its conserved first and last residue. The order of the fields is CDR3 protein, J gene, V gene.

cdr3_aa: CASSLVRRREDVSEQYF
j_call: TRBJ2-7
v_call: TRBV5-1

cdr3_aa: CASSLGDSLVDTQYF
j_call: TRBJ2-3
v_call: TRBV7-8

cdr3_aa: CASSLRGRHNTEAFF
j_call: TRBJ1-1
v_call: TRBV5-1

cdr3_aa: CASSPRGRGAEYYEQYF
j_call: TRBJ2-7
v_call: TRBV11-2

cdr3_aa: CASRSVSGANVLTF
j_call: TRBJ2-6
v_call: TRBV5-1

cdr3_aa: CSAISSYEQYF
j_call: TRBJ2-7
v_call: TRBV29-1

cdr3_aa: CASSQRAGGSDTQYF
j_call: TRBJ2-3
v_call: TRBV4-2

cdr3_aa: CASSYQTGDQGSPLHF
j_call: TRBJ1-6
v_call: TRBV18

cdr3_aa: CASSLGVLGTYEQYF
j_call: TRBJ2-7
v_call: TRBV11-2

cdr3_aa: CASSLAFGYEQYF
j_call: TRBJ2-7
v_call: TRBV5-6

cdr3_aa: CASSQALARETQYF
j_call: TRBJ2-5
v_call: TRBV14

cdr3_aa: CASVGSTDTQYF
j_call: TRBJ2-3
v_call: TRBV6-5

cdr3_aa: CASSAGGRSGETQYF
j_call: TRBJ2-5
v_call: TRBV5-1

cdr3_aa: CASSSPPVYGYTF
j_call: TRBJ1-2
v_call: TRBV28

cdr3_aa: CSVESRGGVSGVSYNEQFF
j_call: TRBJ2-1
v_call: TRBV29-1

cdr3_aa: CASSLEPGRSYEQYF
j_call: TRBJ2-7
v_call: TRBV5-1

cdr3_aa: CASRQGLTYGYTF
j_call: TRBJ1-2
v_call: TRBV27

cdr3_aa: CASSPGAPQETQYF
j_call: TRBJ2-5
v_call: TRBV5-1

cdr3_aa: CASSPLAGGYEQYF
j_call: TRBJ2-7
v_call: TRBV27

cdr3_aa: CASSTINQETQYF
j_call: TRBJ2-5
v_call: TRBV7-9

cdr3_aa: CASSYPRGPQGYTQYF
j_call: TRBJ2-3
v_call: TRBV6-5

cdr3_aa: CASTLGGAHPQYGYTF
j_call: TRBJ1-2
v_call: TRBV28

cdr3_aa: CASKPLAERNTGELFF
j_call: TRBJ2-2
v_call: TRBV5-1

cdr3_aa: CASSPQILAESYEQYF
j_call: TRBJ2-7
v_call: TRBV18

cdr3_aa: CASSETGGGYNEQFF
j_call: TRBJ2-1
v_call: TRBV6-1

cdr3_aa: CASSESSGRAGVPLVLGDTQYF
j_call: TRBJ2-3
v_call: TRBV10-2

cdr3_aa: CASSLGQGFYEQYF
j_call: TRBJ2-7
v_call: TRBV5-1

cdr3_aa: CASSLGPGGSRSSYEQYF
j_call: TRBJ2-7
v_call: TRBV11-2

cdr3_aa: CASSIPPGEGTDTQYF
j_call: TRBJ2-3
v_call: TRBV19

cdr3_aa: CASSLGPDSMNTEAFF
j_call: TRBJ1-1
v_call: TRBV5-6

cdr3_aa: CASSLARLPSDEQFF
j_call: TRBJ2-1
v_call: TRBV5-6

cdr3_aa: CASSVTTVYNEQFF
j_call: TRBJ2-1
v_call: TRBV7-6

cdr3_aa: CASSLGTGVYEQYF
j_call: TRBJ2-7
v_call: TRBV11-2

cdr3_aa: CASSPASGAAYNEQFF
j_call: TRBJ2-1
v_call: TRBV28

cdr3_aa: CSVTSQMNTEAFF
j_call: TRBJ1-1
v_call: TRBV29-1

cdr3_aa: CASSTGTSGANEQFF
j_call: TRBJ2-1
v_call: TRBV7-7

cdr3_aa: CASRALNTGELFF
j_call: TRBJ2-2
v_call: TRBV19

cdr3_aa: CASSPDSQETQYF
j_call: TRBJ2-5
v_call: TRBV6-4

cdr3_aa: CASSLSGIPYEQYF
j_call: TRBJ2-7
v_call: TRBV5-1

cdr3_aa: CASSYSVKQPWFF
j_call: TRBJ2-1
v_call: TRBV6-5

cdr3_aa: CASSLEWVGTDTQYF
j_call: TRBJ2-3
v_call: TRBV5-1

cdr3_aa: CASSQLAVADTQYF
j_call: TRBJ2-3
v_call: TRBV18

cdr3_aa: CASRESGANVLTF
j_call: TRBJ2-6
v_call: TRBV25-1

cdr3_aa: CASSLAEGADGYTF
j_call: TRBJ1-2
v_call: TRBV5-1

cdr3_aa: CARYDATGVNSNQPQHF
j_call: TRBJ1-5
v_call: TRBV10-1

cdr3_aa: CASSESSRRGYSNQPQHF
j_call: TRBJ1-5
v_call: TRBV6-1

cdr3_aa: CASSLDLKVKPQHF
j_call: TRBJ1-5
v_call: TRBV7-8

cdr3_aa: CASSSGTSGAKNIQYF
j_call: TRBJ2-4
v_call: TRBV5-6

cdr3_aa: CASSYKWDSGSGANVLTF
j_call: TRBJ2-6
v_call: TRBV14

cdr3_aa: CASRAGAGGRASSGELFF
j_call: TRBJ2-2
v_call: TRBV7-9

cdr3_aa: CASSLASIEETQYF
j_call: TRBJ2-5
v_call: TRBV5-1

cdr3_aa: CASSLPSYEQYF
j_call: TRBJ2-7
v_call: TRBV7-2

cdr3_aa: CASGSGRTSANEQFF
j_call: TRBJ2-1
v_call: TRBV12-5

cdr3_aa: CASEASANTEAFF
j_call: TRBJ1-1
v_call: TRBV19